A single sample is the source of the 16 T cell receptor beta chains below, sequenced in a study of human T cells and chemical hapten exposure. Time point: pre-sensitization, week 0. The treatment denotes: therapeutic diphenylcyclopropenone sensitization with weekly scalp DPC. TCRdb reprocessed the RACE reads via MiXCR and lists one record per CDR3 protein. The table has some 400,000 distinct CDR3 sequences, roughly 4.6% seen once. Source: whole blood, taken in connection with sensitization to the hapten diphenylcyclopropenone (DPC). Receptors were obtained from a woman aged 50 to 60 with alopecia areata. Some clones in this sample may be carry-over from other donors' samples.

V is TRBV28 and J is TRBJ1-1; no firm D call. The CDR3 has 18 amino acids. CDR1 is MDHEN, CDR2 SYDVKM, per germline. V was clipped by 2 bases and J by 0 bases, with 19 bases between them. CDR3 loop: CASSLRMRNAGVNTEAFF. CDR3 DNA sequence: TGTGCCAGCAGTTTAAGGATGAGAAACGCGGGTGTGAACACTGAAGCTTTCTTT.

This clonotype has more than one count but fewer than ten. This rearrangement joins TRBV20-1 to TRBJ1-2, with TRBD1 as a possible D gene (6 bases). Germline loops: CDR1 DFQATT, CDR2 SNEGSKA (reference sequence). V shed 6 bases and J shed 0 bases, with 11 bases lying between them. CDR3 length equals 13 residues. Written as DNA, the CDR3 is TGCAGTGCCAGGACAGTAGCTAACTATGGCTACACCTTC. This codes for CSARTVANYGYTF.

This clonotype has at least ten counts. The rearrangement joins TRBV6-5 to TRBJ2-3, with unresolved D. The V end was cut by 0 bases, the J end by 6 bases, with 7 bases between. The germline CDR1 and CDR2 sequences are MNHEY and SVGAGI. The CDR3 spans 13 residues. The CDR3 coding sequence is TGTGCCAGCAGTTACTCGACCGCGGATACGCAGTATTTT. Translation gives CASSYSTADTQYF.

Many counts were recorded for this clonotype. The chain joins TRBV20-1 to TRBJ2-1; D remains unclear. The CDR3 spans 11 residues. CDR1 is DFQATT and CDR2 is SNEGSKA in the germline V gene (reference sequence). The V end lost 5 bases, the J end lost 7 bases, and 9 bases lay between the germline ends. The CDR3 loop reads CSAFRVNEQFF. CDR3 coding DNA: TGCAGTGCTTTTAGGGTGAATGAGCAGTTCTTC.

The chain combines TRBV12-3 or TRBV12-4 with TRBJ2-2; D unresolved. Trimming stripped 2 bases from V and 0 bases from J, with 4 bases between. CDR3 length equals 14 residues. Here the CDR3 DNA reads TGTGCCAGCAGTTTAACCTCGAACACCGGGGAGCTGTTTTTT. This sequence encodes CASSLTSNTGELFF.

The table lists this clonotype with many counts. The chain uses TRBV4-2 and TRBJ1-1; 7 bases map to TRBD1. Unmatched junction bases numbered 7, after V lost 6 bases and J lost 3 bases. In germline, CDR1 is LGHNA, CDR2 YNFKEQ. The CDR3 loop spans 14 amino acids. CDR3 nucleotide sequence: TGTGCCAGCAGTGAGACAGGGTTGGACACTGAAGCTTTCTTT. Translating gives CASSETGLDTEAFF.

The chain is built from TRBV14 and TRBJ2-7; 7 bases are a match to TRBD1. This CDR3 has 14 residues. With 3 bases clipped from V and 2 bases from J, the junction kept 4 bases outside the gene matches. CDR1 is SGHDN and CDR2 is FVKESK in the germline V gene. The CDR3 protein is CASSHGQGAYEQYF. CDR3 sequence (DNA): TGTGCCAGCAGCCATGGTCAGGGGGCCTACGAGCAGTACTTC.

The chain links TRBV20-1 to TRBJ1-1, with D possibly matching TRBD1 (6 bases). Per germline, CDR1 DFQATT and CDR2 SNEGSKA (reference sequence). The CDR3 runs to 14 residues. Trimming took off 3 bases at V and 5 bases at J, with 16 bases between the two ends. The CDR3 bases are TGCAGTGCTAGCCCCGGGGGGGCTGGGACTGAAGCTTTCTTT. Translation gives CSASPGGAGTEAFF.

The DNA of the CDR3 is TGTGCCAGCAGTATCGGACAGGGCAACTACGAGCAGTACTTC. It is translated as CASSIGQGNYEQYF. The chain is built from TRBV5-5 and TRBJ2-7; 8 bases agree with TRBD1. The V gene's germline CDR1 is SGHKS and CDR2 YYEKEE (reference sequence). The CDR3 is 14 residues long. With V trimmed by 5 bases and J by 3 bases, 7 bases remained unmatched.

The chain has TRBV3-1 and TRBJ1-6; D is possibly TRBD1 (5 bases). Germline CDR1 and CDR2: LGHDT and YNNKEL (reference sequence). This CDR3 contains 18 residues. Trimming stripped 4 bases from V and 4 bases from J, with 20 bases between. As DNA, the CDR3 is TGTGCCAGCAGCCCGACAGCCCGACGGGGTCTATATAATTCACCCCTCCACTTT. It specifies CASSPTARRGLYNSPLHF.

This clonotype was counted many times. The chain is built from TRBV18 and TRBJ1-1; 9 nucleotides line up with TRBD1. The CDR3 is made up of 15 amino acids. Germline V CDR1 and CDR2: KGHSH, LQKENI. Germline trimming cut 4 bases from V and 1 base from J; bases unmatched to any gene: 4. CDR3 loop: CASSRTGQGNTEAFF. In DNA, the CDR3 is TGTGCCAGCTCACGAACGGGACAGGGGAACACTGAAGCTTTCTTT.

The table lists this clonotype with many counts. The gene calls are TRBV28 and TRBJ2-7; a weak D match, TRBD2 (6 bases). V lost 6 bases and J lost 4, with 10 bases in between. The CDR3 loop spans 12 amino acids. CDR1 is MDHEN, CDR2 SYDVKM, per germline. CDR3 coding DNA: TGTGCCAGCAGCTGGGGGGAATACGAGCAGTACTTC. It yields the protein CASSWGEYEQYF.

Ten or more counts support this clonotype. The rearrangement joins TRBV10-3 to TRBJ2-3, with 9 bases aligning to TRBD1. In germline, CDR1 is ENHRY, CDR2 SYGVKD. V was clipped by 2 bases and J by 0 bases; unmatched bases: 0. The CDR3 consists of 15 residues. CDR3 bases: TGTGCCATCAGTGAGGGGACAGGGAGCACAGATACGCAGTATTTT. Translating gives CAISEGTGSTDTQYF.

The DNA of the CDR3 is TGTGCCAGCAGCTTAGATCGGATAGTCTTGGGGAATGAGCAGTTCTTC. This codes for CASSLDRIVLGNEQFF. This chain links TRBV11-2 with TRBJ2-1; D is unclear. This CDR3 is built from 16 residues. The V and J ends lost 0 bases and 7 bases respectively, with 16 bases between them. The germline CDR1 and CDR2 sequences are SGHAT and FQNNGV.

This chain uses TRBV10-3 with TRBJ1-1; D is unresolved. The CDR3 contains 13 residues. V was cut by 0 bases and J by 1 base, with 3 bases left in between. CDR1 and CDR2 from the germline V gene are ENHRY and SYGVKD. The CDR3 region has the DNA TGTGCCATCAGTGAGTCAAGGAACACTGAAGCTTTCTTT. It translates to CAISESRNTEAFF.

This clonotype appeared a few times. The chain recombines TRBV11-2 with TRBJ2-7, with 12 bases aligning to TRBD2. The V gene end was trimmed by 5 bases and the J gene end by 2 bases; junction bases not matched to a gene: 7. Germline V gene sequence: CDR1 SGHAT, CDR2 FQNNGV. This CDR3 region has 16 residues. The CDR3 coding sequence is TGTGCCAGCAGCCTCCGACTAGCGGGAGACGCCTACGAGCAGTACTTC. Translating gives CASSLRLAGDAYEQYF. The whole variable domain, remainder taken from reference TRBV11-2 and TRBJ2-7, is EAGVAQSPRYKIIEKRQSVAFWCNPISGHATLYWYQQILGQGPKLLIQFQNNGVVDDSQLPKDRFSAERLKGVDSTLKIQPAKLEDSAVYLCASSLRLAGDAYEQYFGPGTRLTVT.